This entry lists 5 T cell receptor beta chains sequenced from one sample in a study of T cell responses to AZD1222 COVID-19 vaccine. TCRdb's table, derived via immunoSEQ multiplex PCR, lists solely in-frame clones and lacks some. This sample yields over 150,000 clones, of which 70% to 90% are seen a single time; 5.5% belongs to the top ten. The sample here was peripheral blood, taken on day 0 of MenACWY control vaccination. The receptors shown here come from an adult in good health.

The CDR3 nucleotides read TGCGCCAGCACCCGGACCGGCGGGAGTAGCGAGCAGTACTTC. Encoded protein: CASTRTGGSSEQYF. The chain combines TRBV23-1 with TRBJ2-7; TRBD2 matches 7 bases. TRBV23-1 is flagged as an ORF with uncertain function. The CDR3 loop spans 14 amino acids. With V trimmed by 7 bases and J by 6 bases, 12 bases remained unmatched.

The rearrangement uses TRBV9 and TRBJ2-7; 8 nucleotides align to TRBD1. The germline gives CDR1 SGDLS, CDR2 YYNGEE. Trimming cost V 3 bases and J 3 bases; bases outside gene matches: 5. The CDR3 has 14 amino acids. CDR3 sequence: CASSGGTGFYEQYF. DNA for the CDR3: TGTGCCAGCAGCGGCGGGACAGGATTCTACGAGCAGTACTTC.

The genes are TRBV5-4 and TRBJ2-1; D possibly corresponds to TRBD1 (5 bases). Trimming shortened V by 4 bases and J by 6 bases, and 17 bases separated the two germline ends. The CDR3 covers 15 residues. Germline lookup yields CDR1 SGHNT and CDR2 YYREEE (reference sequence). CDR3 coding DNA: TGTGCCAGCAGCCATACAGGTGCTAGAGGCAATGAGCAGTTCTTC. It yields the protein CASSHTGARGNEQFF.

This sequence joins TRBV25-1 and TRBJ1-4; D may be TRBD1 (6 bases). V was shortened by 5 bases and J by 7 bases, with 14 bases between the two germline ends. The length of the CDR3 is 14 residues. Germline V gene data show CDR1 as MGHDK and CDR2 as SYGVNS. CDR3 loop: CASSNQGIGEKLFF. Written as DNA, the CDR3 is TGTGCCAGCAGTAACCAGGGGATTGGTGAAAAACTGTTTTTT.

The chain recombines TRBV11-3 with TRBJ2-3, with TRBD2 identical over 10 bases. The CDR3 is made up of 17 amino acids. V shed 5 bases, J shed 1 base, and the junction held 9 bases outside the gene matches. Per germline, CDR1 SGHNT and CDR2 YENEEA. The CDR3 DNA follows: TGTGCCAGCAGCCCCGGGGGGGGGACTAGCGGCACAGATACGCAGTATTTT. It yields the protein CASSPGGGTSGTDTQYF.